A single sample gave rise to the 13 T cell receptor beta chains below, sequenced in a study. TCRdb fed the RT-PCR reads into MiXCR, producing one record per CDR3 protein. This table has hundreds of thousands of distinct CDR3 sequences, over 12% appearing once. Material for sequencing was memory CD4+ T cells from blood. The receptors derive from a female donor in good health, serving as a healthy control.

This clonotype was seen only a few times. The V call is TRBV28, the J call TRBJ2-7, with 9 bases lining up with TRBD1. The CDR3 has 17 residues. From germline, CDR1 is MDHEN and CDR2 SYDVKM. V lost 2 bases, J lost 0 bases, and 8 bases stayed unmatched. CDR3 protein: CASSLETGGLTSYEQYF. For the CDR3, the DNA is TGTGCCAGCAGTTTAGAAACAGGGGGCTTGACCTCCTACGAGCAGTACTTC.

This chain uses TRBV5-1 with TRBJ1-1; D unresolved. This CDR3 has 13 residues. V was pared by 4 bases and J by 3 bases, with 10 bases between. Germline CDR1 reads SGHRS; CDR2 reads YFSETQ. The CDR3 here is CASSGGGYTEAFF. CDR3 bases: TGCGCCAGCAGCGGAGGAGGGTACACTGAAGCTTTCTTT.

This clonotype was seen only a few times. The chain employs TRBV12-3 or TRBV12-4 and TRBJ1-4; D gene unclear. Trimming left V 5 bases short and J 2 bases short, with 9 bases between. The CDR3 sequence is 14 residues long. CDR3 DNA sequence: TGTGCCAGCAGTAAATTCCAGACTAATGAAAAACTGTTTTTT. This sequence encodes CASSKFQTNEKLFF.

V and J are TRBV5-1 and TRBJ2-5; tentative D call: TRBD2 (6 bases). The germline gives CDR1 SGHRS, CDR2 YFSETQ. Between the trimmed V and J ends, which lost 2 bases and 5 bases, there was a span of 16 bases. CDR3 length: 15 residues. The CDR3 bases are TGCGCCAGCAGCTTTGACCCCGGGAGAGAGGAGACCCAGTACTTC. It yields the protein CASSFDPGREETQYF. Together with reference TRBV5-1 and TRBJ2-5, the CDR3 gives the full variable domain: KAGVTQTPRYLIKTRGQQVTLSCSPISGHRSVSWYQQTPGQGLQFLFEYFSETQRNKGNFPGRFSGRQFSNSRSEMNVSTLELGDSALYLCASSFDPGREETQYFGPGTRLLVL.

A few counts support this clonotype. The junction differs from germline at one of its ends, possibly a read error. The chain uses TRBV6-1 and TRBJ1-6; possibly TRBD1 for D (6 bases). Per the germline V gene, CDR1 is MNHNS and CDR2 is SASEGT. The CDR3 is 16 residues long. The CDR3 DNA sequence: TGTGCCAGCAGTGACATACGGACAGTCTATCATTCACCCCTCCACTTT. It encodes CASSDIRTVYHSPLHF.

This clonotype was picked up many times. The chain is built from TRBV12-3 or TRBV12-4 and TRBJ2-2, with a tentative D call TRBD1 (5 bases). The CDR3 covers 16 residues. The ends were cut back, 7 bases at V and 1 base at J, with 16 bases in the middle. CDR3 DNA sequence: TGTGCCAGCACCTTCTCTGGGGCCCAGAACACCGGGGAGCTGTTTTTT. Protein product: CASTFSGAQNTGELFF.

The J gene is TRBJ2-5, the V gene TRBV28; TRBD1 is a possible D gene (5 bases). The V gene lost 5 bases and the J gene lost 0 bases, with 13 bases spanning the gap. The CDR3 loop spans 15 amino acids. The germline V gene encodes CDR1 MDHEN and CDR2 SYDVKM. This CDR3 is CASSVPPQDQETQYF. For the CDR3, the DNA is TGTGCCAGCAGTGTCCCCCCACAGGACCAAGAGACCCAGTACTTC.

This clonotype was detected a few times. The CDR3 DNA reads TGTGCCAGCAGTTACCGGGGGAAGAGGGGGAATGAGCAGTTCTTC. Translated, it gives CASSYRGKRGNEQFF. This chain connects TRBV6-2 or TRBV6-3 to TRBJ2-1, with D perhaps being TRBD1 or TRBD2 (6 bases each). V dropped 2 bases and J dropped 7 bases, with 15 bases sitting between them. CDR1 MNHEY and CDR2 SVGEGT come from the germline V gene. The CDR3 covers 15 residues.

For the CDR3, the DNA is TGTGCCACCAGCAGAGACTGGACTGCCAGAAACACCATATATTTT. Its translation is CATSRDWTARNTIYF. V gene TRBV15 combines with J gene TRBJ1-3; D remains unclear. V gave up 0 bases and J gave up 5 bases, with 11 bases separating them. The CDR3 is made up of 15 amino acids. In germline, CDR1 is LNHNV, CDR2 YYDKDF (reference sequence).

J is TRBJ1-6 and V is TRBV2; D uncertain. The germline V gene has CDR1 SNHLY and CDR2 FYNNEI. This CDR3 is built from 13 residues. V was clipped by 7 bases and J by 9 bases, with 13 bases between them. The CDR3 loop is CASTLGEVSPLHF. In DNA, the CDR3 is TGTGCCAGCACCCTCGGAGAGGTTTCACCCCTCCACTTT.

In its sample, this clonotype was seen many times. This chain uses TRBV5-6 with TRBJ2-2, with unresolved D. The V and J ends lost 3 bases and 1 base respectively, with 16 bases between them. In germline, CDR1 is SGHDT, CDR2 YYEEEE. The CDR3 sequence is 17 residues long. The CDR3 reads CASSSPPALLNTGELFF. CDR3 in DNA: TGTGCCAGCAGCTCCCCCCCGGCTTTACTGAACACCGGGGAGCTGTTTTTT.

There are a few counts of this clonotype. The chain has TRBV20-1 and TRBJ1-1; the match to TRBD1 covers 9 bases. CDR1 is DFQATT and CDR2 is SNEGSKA in the germline V gene (reference sequence). CDR3 size: 14 residues. V shed 3 bases and J 1 base; nucleotides not matched to a gene: 3. CDR3 sequence (DNA): TGCAGTGCTAGCAAACAGGGGGCGAACACTGAAGCTTTCTTT. This codes for CSASKQGANTEAFF.

This chain uses TRBV11-2 with TRBJ1-4, with TRBD1 identical over 8 bases. Germline lookup yields CDR1 SGHAT and CDR2 FQNNGV. The CDR3 is 15 residues long. J was trimmed by 7 bases and V by 5 bases; bases with no gene match: 9. The CDR3 loop reads CASSAPGTGGEKLFF. The DNA of the CDR3 is TGTGCCAGCAGCGCGCCCGGGACAGGCGGTGAAAAACTGTTTTTT.